Below, 16 T cell receptor beta chains from the same sample are listed, as sequenced in a study of T-cell reconstitution after alpha-beta-depleted transplantation in children. This sample's TCRbeta library carried unique molecular identifier barcodes. TCRdb reprocessed the PCR reads with MiXCR, giving one entry per CDR3 protein. Among hundreds of thousands of distinct CDR3 sequences listed, roughly a quarter were seen once. Sequenced material: PBMCs, mostly from graft donor cells, taken 360 days after TCRalphabeta/CD19-depleted stem cell transplant. The receptors were sampled from a female patient aged 2 to 10 who had a stem cell transplant for congenital amegakaryocytic thrombocytopenia, so the T cells may come from the graft donor.

This clonotype turned up a few times. This sequence joins TRBV12-3 or TRBV12-4 and TRBJ2-7; D is unclear. The V and J ends lost 4 bases and 3 bases respectively, with 13 bases between them. The CDR3 consists of 14 residues. Here the CDR3 DNA reads TGTGCCAGCAGTTATATCAGATGGGACTACGAGCAGTACTTC. This sequence encodes CASSYIRWDYEQYF.

This clonotype was detected only a few times. The gene calls are TRBV5-6 and TRBJ1-1; weak D call: TRBD1 (5 bases). Trimming took off 3 bases at V and 0 bases at J, with 9 bases between the two ends. This CDR3 has 14 residues. CDR1 and CDR2 (germline): SGHDT, YYEEEE. The CDR3 protein is CASSSRVLNTEAFF. Here the CDR3 DNA reads TGTGCCAGCAGCTCCAGGGTGTTGAACACTGAAGCTTTCTTT. The full variable domain, completed using reference TRBV5-6 and TRBJ1-1, is DAGVTQSPTHLIKTRGQQVTLRCSPKSGHDTVSWYQQALGQGPQFIFQYYEEEERQRGNFPDRFSGHQFPNYSSELNVNALLLGDSALYLCASSSRVLNTEAFFGQGTRLTVV.

The V call is TRBV15, the J call TRBJ2-7; 11 nucleotides line up with TRBD2. Germline loops: CDR1 LNHNV, CDR2 YYDKDF (reference sequence). The CDR3 loop spans 15 amino acids. The J segment lost 3 bases and the V segment lost 1 base, leaving 2 bases of the junction unmatched. The CDR3 DNA reads TGTGCCACCAGCAGAGCGACTAGCGGGATCTACGAGCAGTACTTC. It translates to CATSRATSGIYEQYF.

This clonotype was seen repeatedly, ten times or more. The chain links TRBV12-3 or TRBV12-4 to TRBJ1-1; D not resolved. The CDR3 has 13 amino acids. Trimming shortened V by 1 base and J by 5 bases, and 8 bases separated the two germline ends. The CDR3 region has the DNA TGTGCCAGCAGTTTAGGCCAAAGTACTGAAGCTTTCTTT. Protein product: CASSLGQSTEAFF.

A few counts support this clonotype. The rearrangement uses TRBV7-9 and TRBJ2-2; tentative D call: TRBD1 (6 bases). This CDR3 has 14 amino acids. Germline values: CDR1 SEHNR, CDR2 FQNEAQ (reference sequence). The germline V and J ends were trimmed by 5 bases and 4 bases, with 11 bases remaining between them. The CDR3 DNA reads as TGTGCCAGCAGCGTCGGACAGTTCACCGGGGAGCTGTTTTTT. Encoded protein: CASSVGQFTGELFF.

This clonotype was seen only a few times. This chain links TRBV5-4 with TRBJ2-5; the match to TRBD2 covers 7 bases. The junction had 6 bases not matched to a gene; V was cut back by 0 bases and J by 4 bases. Germline values: CDR1 SGHNT, CDR2 YYREEE (reference sequence). This CDR3 is built from 15 residues. DNA for the CDR3: TGTGCCAGCAGCTTGGTCGGGGGAGGGCTAGAGACCCAGTACTTC. It translates to CASSLVGGGLETQYF.

This clonotype was seen repeatedly, ten times or more. This chain uses TRBV7-9 with TRBJ2-1; 8 bases line up with TRBD1. Trimming removed 5 bases from V and 9 bases from J; junction bases left unmatched: 6. Looked up from germline, CDR1 is SEHNR and CDR2 is FQNEAQ (reference sequence). The CDR3 sequence is 13 residues long. The CDR3 sequence: CASSPPTGVEQFF. The CDR3 coding sequence is TGTGCCAGCAGCCCCCCGACAGGGGTTGAGCAGTTCTTC.

The chain joins TRBV5-6 to TRBJ2-2; D is undetermined. From germline, CDR1 is SGHDT and CDR2 YYEEEE. V dropped 0 bases and J dropped 0 bases, with 9 bases sitting between them. The CDR3 consists of 16 residues. This CDR3 reads CASSLGRISNTGELFF. The CDR3 bases are TGTGCCAGCAGCTTGGGACGTATATCGAACACCGGGGAGCTGTTTTTT.

This clonotype showed up just a few times. The chain uses TRBV5-6 and TRBJ2-2; D not certain. V lost 0 bases to trimming and J lost 2 bases, with 11 bases between them. The CDR3 spans 16 residues. Germline CDR1 is SGHDT and CDR2 is YYEEEE. In DNA form, the CDR3 reads TGTGCCAGCAGCTTGGTAGTGGACCCCAACACCGGGGAGCTGTTTTTT. The encoded protein is CASSLVVDPNTGELFF.

V gene TRBV30 combines with J gene TRBJ2-7; maybe TRBD1 (6 bases). Deletions cut 2 bases from V and 1 base from J, with 12 bases between. Germline-derived CDR1 and CDR2 are GTSNPN and SVGIG (reference sequence). The length of the CDR3 is 14 residues. This CDR3 reads CAWSRQVNSYEQYF. CDR3 DNA: TGTGCCTGGAGTCGACAGGTGAATTCCTACGAGCAGTACTTC. Based on the CDR3 plus reference TRBV30 and TRBJ2-7, the full variable domain is SQTIHQWPATLVQPVGSPLSLECTVEGTSNPNLYWYRQAAGRGLQLLFYSVGIGQISSEVPQNLSASRPQDRQFILSSKKLLLSDSGFYLCAWSRQVNSYEQYFGPGTRLTVT.

This clonotype was recorded a few times. The J gene is TRBJ2-1, the V gene TRBV2; no clear D gene. Germline values: CDR1 SNHLY, CDR2 FYNNEI. Trimming pared 8 bases from V and 4 bases from J, leaving 6 bases between. This CDR3 has 11 residues. The CDR3 here is CASAVYNEQFF. DNA for the CDR3: TGTGCCAGCGCCGTATACAATGAGCAGTTCTTC.

J is TRBJ2-6 and V is TRBV19; the D gene is possibly TRBD2 (6 bases). Germline V CDR1 and CDR2: LNHDA, SQIVND (reference sequence). V gave up 7 bases and J gave up 4 bases, with 26 bases separating them. The CDR3 totals 19 residues. The CDR3 coding sequence is TGTGCCAGTACCCCCTTCGGGGGAGGTGTCACTCTGGGGGCCAACGTCCTGACTTTC. It specifies CASTPFGGGVTLGANVLTF.

This chain joins TRBV12-3 or TRBV12-4 and TRBJ2-5; tentatively, D is TRBD1 or TRBD2 (5 bases each). The CDR3 spans 17 residues. Trimming pared 5 bases from V and 8 bases from J, leaving 27 bases between. The CDR3 bases are TGTGCCAGCAGTCGGTCCCCGCCCGGGACGCCTTCAGATACCCAGTACTTC. Translation: CASSRSPPGTPSDTQYF.

The V gene is TRBV12-3 or TRBV12-4, the J gene TRBJ2-7; 9 bases map to TRBD2. The CDR3 extends over 18 amino acids. Trimming cost V 3 bases and J 4 bases; bases outside gene matches: 16. CDR3 in amino acids: CASSLSASGTLRGYEQYF. As DNA, the CDR3 is TGTGCCAGCAGTTTGTCGGCTAGCGGGACCTTGCGGGGTTACGAGCAGTACTTC.

The V and J genes are TRBV20-1 and TRBJ1-4; perhaps TRBD1 as D (6 bases). Trimming took off 2 bases at V and 7 bases at J, with 8 bases between the two ends. This CDR3 is built from 12 residues. Germline V lookup: CDR1 DFQATT, CDR2 SNEGSKA (reference sequence). Here the CDR3 DNA reads TGCAGTGCTAGACCCAGGGGTGAAAAACTGTTTTTT. Protein product: CSARPRGEKLFF.

The chain combines TRBV10-2 with TRBJ2-1; the match to TRBD1 covers 9 bases. The CDR3 length is 13 residues. CDR1 WSHSY and CDR2 SAAADI come from the germline V gene. V lost 8 bases, J lost 9 bases, and 8 bases stayed unmatched. The CDR3 bases are TGCGCCAGCGGCCGGGACAGGGCTTCTGAGCAGTTCTTC. Protein sequence: CASGRDRASEQFF.